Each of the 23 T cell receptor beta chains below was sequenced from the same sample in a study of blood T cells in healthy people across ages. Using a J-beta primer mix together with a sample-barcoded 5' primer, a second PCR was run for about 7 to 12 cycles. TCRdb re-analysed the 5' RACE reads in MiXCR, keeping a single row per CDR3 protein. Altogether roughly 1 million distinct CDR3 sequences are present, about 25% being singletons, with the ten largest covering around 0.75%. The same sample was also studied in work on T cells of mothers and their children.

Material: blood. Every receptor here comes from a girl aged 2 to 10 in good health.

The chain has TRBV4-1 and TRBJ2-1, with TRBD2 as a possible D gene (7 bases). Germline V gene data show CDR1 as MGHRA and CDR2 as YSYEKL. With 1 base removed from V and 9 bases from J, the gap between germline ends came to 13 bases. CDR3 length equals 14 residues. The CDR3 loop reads CASSQVGEGGEQFF. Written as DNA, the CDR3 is TGCGCCAGCAGCCAAGTTGGGGAGGGGGGTGAGCAGTTCTTC.

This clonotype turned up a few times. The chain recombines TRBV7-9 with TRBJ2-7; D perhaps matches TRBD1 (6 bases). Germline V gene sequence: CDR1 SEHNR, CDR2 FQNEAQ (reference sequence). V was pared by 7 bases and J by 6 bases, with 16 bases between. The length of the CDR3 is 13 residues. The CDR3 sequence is CASTPAEGGEQYF. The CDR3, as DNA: TGTGCCAGCACCCCAGCGGAAGGGGGCGAGCAGTACTTC.

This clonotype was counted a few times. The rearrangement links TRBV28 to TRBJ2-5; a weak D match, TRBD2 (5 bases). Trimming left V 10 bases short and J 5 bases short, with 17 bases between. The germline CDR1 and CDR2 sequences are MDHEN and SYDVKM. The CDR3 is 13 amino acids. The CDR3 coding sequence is TGTGCCACGGGAAGACGTTTTAGGGAGACCCAGTACTTC. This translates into CATGRRFRETQYF.

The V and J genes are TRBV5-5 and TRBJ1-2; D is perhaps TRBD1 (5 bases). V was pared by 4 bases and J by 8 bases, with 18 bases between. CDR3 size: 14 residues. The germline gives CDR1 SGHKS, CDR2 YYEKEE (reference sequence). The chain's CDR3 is CASSPRDSASGYTF. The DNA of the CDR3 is TGTGCCAGCAGCCCACGGGACTCGGCGAGCGGCTACACCTTC.

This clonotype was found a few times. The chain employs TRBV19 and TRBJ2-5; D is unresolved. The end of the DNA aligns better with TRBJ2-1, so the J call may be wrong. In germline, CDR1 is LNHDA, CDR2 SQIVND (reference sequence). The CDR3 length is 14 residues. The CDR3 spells CASRTQVGYNEQFF. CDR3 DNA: TGTGCCAGTAGAACCCAGGTCGGGTACAATGAGCAGTTCTTC.

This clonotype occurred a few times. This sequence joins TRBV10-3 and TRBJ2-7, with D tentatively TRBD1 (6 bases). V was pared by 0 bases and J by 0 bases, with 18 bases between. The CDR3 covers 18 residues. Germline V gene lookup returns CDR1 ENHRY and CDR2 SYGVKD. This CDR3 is CAISESMAGDVASYEQYF. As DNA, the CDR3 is TGTGCCATCAGTGAGTCGATGGCAGGGGACGTTGCCTCCTACGAGCAGTACTTC.

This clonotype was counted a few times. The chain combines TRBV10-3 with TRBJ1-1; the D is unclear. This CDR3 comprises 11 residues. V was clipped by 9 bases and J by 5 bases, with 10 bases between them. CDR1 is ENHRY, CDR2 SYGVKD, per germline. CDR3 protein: CAMKTGTEAFF. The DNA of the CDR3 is TGTGCCATGAAGACCGGGACTGAAGCTTTCTTT.

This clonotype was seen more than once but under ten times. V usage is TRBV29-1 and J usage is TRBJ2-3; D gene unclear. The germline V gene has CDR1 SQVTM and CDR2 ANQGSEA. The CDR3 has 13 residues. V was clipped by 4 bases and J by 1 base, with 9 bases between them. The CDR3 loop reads CSVGSLRTDTQYF. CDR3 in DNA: TGCAGCGTTGGAAGCCTACGCACAGATACGCAGTATTTT.

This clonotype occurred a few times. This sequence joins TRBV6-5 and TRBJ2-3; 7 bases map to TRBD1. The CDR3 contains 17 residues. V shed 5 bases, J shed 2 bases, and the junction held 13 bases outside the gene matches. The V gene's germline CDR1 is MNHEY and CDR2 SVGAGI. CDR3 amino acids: CASSASTGPLNTDTQYF. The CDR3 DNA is TGTGCCAGCAGTGCCTCGACAGGGCCACTTAACACAGATACGCAGTATTTT.

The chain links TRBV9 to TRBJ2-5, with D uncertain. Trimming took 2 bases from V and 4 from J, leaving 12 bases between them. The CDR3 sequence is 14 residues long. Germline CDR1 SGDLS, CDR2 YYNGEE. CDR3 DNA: TGTGCCAGCAGCGTCGGAGTCCTAGGAGAGACCCAGTACTTC. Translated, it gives CASSVGVLGETQYF.

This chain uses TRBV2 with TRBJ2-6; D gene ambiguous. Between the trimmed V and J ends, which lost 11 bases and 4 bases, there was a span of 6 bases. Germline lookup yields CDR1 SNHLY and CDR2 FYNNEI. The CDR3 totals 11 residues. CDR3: CAGVGANVLTF. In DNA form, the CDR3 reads TGTGCCGGAGTCGGGGCCAACGTCCTGACTTTC.

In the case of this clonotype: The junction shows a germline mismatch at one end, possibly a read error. The CDR3 sequence is CASSLRGLSQGARNEKPFF. As DNA, the CDR3 is TGTGCCAGCAGTTTGCGGGGCCTATCTCAGGGGGCACGCAATGAAAAACCGTTTTTT. This chain uses TRBV27 with TRBJ1-4; 8 positions match TRBD1. CDR3 length equals 19 residues. CDR1 and CDR2 (germline): MNHEY, SMNVEV (reference sequence). The whole variable domain, filled in from reference TRBV27 and TRBJ1-4, reads EAQVTQNPRYLITVTGKKLTVTCSQNMNHEYMSWYRQDPGLGLRQIYYSMNVEVTDKGDVPEGYKVSRKEKRNFPLILESPSPNQTSLYFCASSLRGLSQGARNEKPFFGSGTQLSVL.

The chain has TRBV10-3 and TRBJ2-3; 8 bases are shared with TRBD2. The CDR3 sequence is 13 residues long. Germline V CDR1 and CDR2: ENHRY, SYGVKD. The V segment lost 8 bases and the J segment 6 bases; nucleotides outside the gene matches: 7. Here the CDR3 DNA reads TGTGCCATCCTGCGGGGGGCATCGGATACGCAGTATTTT. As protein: CAILRGASDTQYF.

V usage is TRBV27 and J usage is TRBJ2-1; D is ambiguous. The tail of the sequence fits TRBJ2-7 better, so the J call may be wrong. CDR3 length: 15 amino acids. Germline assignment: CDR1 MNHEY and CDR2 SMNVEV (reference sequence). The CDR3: CASSFGASGSYEQYF. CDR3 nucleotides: TGTGCCAGCAGTTTTGGAGCATCAGGTTCCTACGAGCAGTACTTC.

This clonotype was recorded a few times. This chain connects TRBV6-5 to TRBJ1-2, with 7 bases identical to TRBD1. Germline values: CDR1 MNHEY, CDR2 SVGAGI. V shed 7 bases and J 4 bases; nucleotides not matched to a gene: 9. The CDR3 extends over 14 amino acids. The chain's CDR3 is CASKVQGIAYGYTF. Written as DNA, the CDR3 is TGTGCCAGCAAGGTACAGGGGATTGCCTATGGCTACACCTTC.

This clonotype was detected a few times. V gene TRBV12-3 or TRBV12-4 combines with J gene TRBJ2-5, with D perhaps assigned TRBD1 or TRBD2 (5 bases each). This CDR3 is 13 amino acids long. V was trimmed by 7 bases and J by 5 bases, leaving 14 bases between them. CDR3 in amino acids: CASKGTPAETQYF. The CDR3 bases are TGTGCCAGCAAGGGGACCCCGGCCGAGACCCAGTACTTC.

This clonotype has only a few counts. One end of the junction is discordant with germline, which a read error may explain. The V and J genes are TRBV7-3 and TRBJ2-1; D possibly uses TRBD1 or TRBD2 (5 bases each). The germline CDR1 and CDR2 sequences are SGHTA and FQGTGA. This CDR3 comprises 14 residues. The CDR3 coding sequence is TGCGCCAGCAGCTTGGGGGAAGGCTACAATGAGCAGTTCTTC. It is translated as CASSLGEGYNEQFF.

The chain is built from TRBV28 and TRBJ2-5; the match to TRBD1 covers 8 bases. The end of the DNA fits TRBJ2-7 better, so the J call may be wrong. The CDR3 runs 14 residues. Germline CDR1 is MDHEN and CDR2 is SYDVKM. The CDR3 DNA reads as TGTGCCAGCAACTCCCCGGACAGGGTCTACGAGCAGTACTTC. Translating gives CASNSPDRVYEQYF.

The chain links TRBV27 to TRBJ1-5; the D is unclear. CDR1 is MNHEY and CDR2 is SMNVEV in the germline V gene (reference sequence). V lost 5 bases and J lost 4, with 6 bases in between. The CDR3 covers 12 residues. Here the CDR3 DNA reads TGTGCCAGCAGTAACGGGAATCAGCCCCAGCATTTT. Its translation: CASSNGNQPQHF.

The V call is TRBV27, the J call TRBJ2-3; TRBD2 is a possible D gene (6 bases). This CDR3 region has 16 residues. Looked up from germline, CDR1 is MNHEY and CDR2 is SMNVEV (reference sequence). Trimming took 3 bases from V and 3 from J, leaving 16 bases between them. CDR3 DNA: TGTGCCAGCAGTTTCCCCGGAGGGCTGGGGACAGATACGCAGTATTTT. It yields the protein CASSFPGGLGTDTQYF.

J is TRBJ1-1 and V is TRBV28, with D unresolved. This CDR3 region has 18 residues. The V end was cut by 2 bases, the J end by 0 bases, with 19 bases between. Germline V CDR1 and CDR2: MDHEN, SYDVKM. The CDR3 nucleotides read TGTGCCAGCAGTTTACGTCAGGACCCGAGTAAAGTGAACACTGAAGCTTTCTTT. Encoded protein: CASSLRQDPSKVNTEAFF. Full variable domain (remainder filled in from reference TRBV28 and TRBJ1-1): DVKVTQSSRYLVKRTGEKVFLECVQDMDHENMFWYRQDPGLGLRLIYFSYDVKMKEKGDIPEGYSVSREKKERFSLILESASTNQTSMYLCASSLRQDPSKVNTEAFFGQGTRLTVV.

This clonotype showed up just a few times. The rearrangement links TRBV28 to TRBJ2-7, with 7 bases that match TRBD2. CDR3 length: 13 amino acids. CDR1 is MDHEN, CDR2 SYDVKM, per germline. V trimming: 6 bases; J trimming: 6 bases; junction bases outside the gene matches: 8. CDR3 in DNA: TGTGCCAGCAGCGTACGGGGGGTGAGCGAGCAGTACTTC. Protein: CASSVRGVSEQYF.

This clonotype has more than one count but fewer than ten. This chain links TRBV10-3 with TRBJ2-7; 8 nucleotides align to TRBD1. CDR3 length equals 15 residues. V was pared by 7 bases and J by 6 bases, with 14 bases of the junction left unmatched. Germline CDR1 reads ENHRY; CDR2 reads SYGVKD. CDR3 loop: CAIKESGQGSSEQYF. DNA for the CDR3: TGTGCCATCAAAGAAAGCGGACAGGGAAGCAGCGAGCAGTACTTC.